This T cell receptor (beta chain) was documented in a study of CD8+ T cells in alopecia areata. CDR1 is SEHNR, CDR2 FQNEAQ, per germline (reference sequence). The V end lost 5 bases, the J end lost 13 bases, and 17 bases lay between the germline ends. The CDR3 sequence is 12 residues long. Reverse transcribed after extraction, RNA yielded cDNA as the sequencing template. This table comes from immunoSEQ multiplex PCR, and its TCRdb copy is limited to in-frame clones, with some not included. The sample carries about 14,000 clones, 58% recorded once. A note on this clone: Its antigen is as yet unknown.

Study results and caveats: Mice showed TCR sharing more clearly than patients did, possibly owing to HLA.

Five patients' CD4+ populations were sorted into CD25+CD127- cells. Alopecia areata patients provided lesional scalp punch biopsies and peripheral blood, both collected for the study. The sequence was collected from a human donor with alopecia areata. This rearrangement joins TRBV7-9 to TRBJ1-2; D perhaps matches TRBD1 (5 bases). The specimen sequenced was CD4+ Tregs sorted from blood. The CDR3 DNA reads TGTGCCAGCAGCCCAGGCGGGGGTTCTTGCACCTTC. Protein product: CASSPGGGSCTF.